Each of the 21 T cell receptor beta chains below was sequenced from the same sample in a study of blood T cell repertoires in COVID-19. The repertoire was sequenced with immunoSEQ multiplex PCR; TCRdb's copy has only in-frame clones and lacks some. The sample comprises roughly 460,000 clones, 85% to 90% of which are singletons, and roughly 0.84% rests with the top ten. The sample was peripheral blood. These TCRs come from a man aged 18 to 35 with COVID-19, enrolled during active disease.

The V and J genes are TRBV5-1 and TRBJ2-1; 12 bases match TRBD2. V was clipped by 0 bases and J by 9 bases; unmatched bases: 7. CDR3 length equals 16 residues. The germline gives CDR1 SGHRS, CDR2 YFSETQ. The CDR3: CASSLVSSGRAREQFF. CDR3 nucleotide sequence: TGCGCCAGCAGCTTGGTTTCTAGCGGGAGGGCCCGTGAGCAGTTCTTC.

As to this clone: The junction does not match germline at one end; this may be a read error. The V and J genes are TRBV30 and TRBJ2-2, with TRBD2 matching over 12 bases. The CDR3 loop spans 17 amino acids. The V gene's germline CDR1 is GTSNPN and CDR2 SVGIG (reference sequence). The CDR3 region has the DNA TGTGCCTGGAGTATCACCCGGACTAGCGGGAACCCCGGGGAGCTGTTTTTT. Its translation is CAWSITRTSGNPGELFF.

The chain has TRBV10-2 and TRBJ2-1, with 8 positions matching TRBD2. J gave up 5 bases and V 4 bases, and 4 bases lay outside the gene matches. The germline V gene encodes CDR1 WSHSY and CDR2 SAAADI. The CDR3 covers 14 residues. The CDR3 DNA sequence: TGCGCCAGCAGTGGGGGACTAGTTAACAATGAGCAGTTCTTC. Translating it yields CASSGGLVNNEQFF.

V and J are TRBV19 and TRBJ2-7; 7 positions match TRBD2. The CDR3 runs 15 residues. Germline CDR1 reads LNHDA; CDR2 reads SQIVND (reference sequence). V lost 10 bases to trimming and J lost 5 bases; unmatched junction nucleotides: 17. The CDR3 loop is CATAPGGSPPHEQYF. The CDR3 region has the DNA TGTGCCACCGCGCCGGGCGGGAGTCCCCCCCACGAGCAGTACTTC.

The chain couples TRBV18 to TRBJ2-1, with D tentatively TRBD2 (5 bases). This CDR3 comprises 15 residues. Per the germline V gene, CDR1 is KGHSH and CDR2 is LQKENI. V lost 5 bases and J 3 bases, leaving 14 bases between the germline ends. The CDR3 protein is CASSEGRRYYNEQFF. The CDR3 DNA reads as TGTGCCAGCTCAGAAGGGCGGAGGTACTACAATGAGCAGTTCTTC.

Notes on this clone: At the DNA level, this CDR3 is encoded by other sequences in the same sample as well. The chain carries TRBV19 and TRBJ2-1, with 14 bases lining up with TRBD2. The CDR3 length is 15 residues. Germline assignment: CDR1 LNHDA and CDR2 SQIVND (reference sequence). Germline trimming cut 5 bases from V and 9 bases from J; bases unmatched to any gene: 6. Written as DNA, the CDR3 is TGTGCCAGTAGTCCGGGACTAGCGGGAGTAGGTGAGCAGTTCTTC. Encoded protein: CASSPGLAGVGEQFF.

This sequence joins TRBV4-2 and TRBJ1-1, with 7 bases that match TRBD1. Trimming cost V 0 bases and J 4 bases; bases outside gene matches: 20. The V gene's germline CDR1 is LGHNA and CDR2 YNFKEQ. This CDR3 region has 20 residues. CDR3 bases: TGTGCCAGCAGCCAAGATCGGGGACAGAGGCGTCACCCCCTACCCACTGAAGCTTTCTTT. It specifies CASSQDRGQRRHPLPTEAFF.

The V and J genes are TRBV29-1 and TRBJ2-7; TRBD2 aligns across 7 bases. This CDR3 spans 12 amino acids. V dropped 5 bases and J dropped 3; count of bases not matched to a gene: 4. From germline, CDR1 is SQVTM and CDR2 ANQGSEA. The CDR3 reads CSVQRDHYEQYF. In DNA, the CDR3 is TGCAGCGTTCAGCGGGATCACTACGAGCAGTACTTC.

This rearrangement joins TRBV7-6 to TRBJ2-5, with 9 bases identical to TRBD1. V was pared by 1 base and J by 5 bases, with 5 bases of the junction left unmatched. There are 15 residues in the CDR3. The germline CDR1 and CDR2 sequences are SGHVS and FNYEAQ. CDR3: CASSLVDRGRETQYF. The CDR3 DNA follows: TGTGCCAGCAGCTTAGTGGACAGGGGTAGGGAGACCCAGTACTTC.

For this clone: Other DNA variants within this sample encode the same CDR3. Here the CDR3 reads CASRSRNEQFF. DNA for the CDR3: TGTGCCAGCAGGAGTCGGAATGAGCAGTTCTTC. This rearrangement joins TRBV6-5 to TRBJ2-1, with D unclear. Between the trimmed V and J ends, which lost 6 bases and 7 bases, there was a span of 7 bases. CDR1 and CDR2 from the germline V gene are MNHEY and SVGAGI. The length of the CDR3 is 11 residues.

CDR3 sequence (DNA): TGTGCCACCAGCAGTCCGACTATCGGGGGGCAGTACTTC. Translation gives CATSSPTIGGQYF. The chain links TRBV15 to TRBJ2-7; D may be TRBD2 (6 bases). Trimming took off 3 bases at V and 9 bases at J, with 15 bases between the two ends. Germline CDR1 LNHNV, CDR2 YYDKDF (reference sequence). The CDR3 is 13 residues long. Full variable domain (rest looked up from reference TRBV15 and TRBJ2-7): DAMVIQNPRYQVTQFGKPVTLSCSQTLNHNVMYWYQQKSSQAPKLLFHYYDKDFNNEADTPDNFQSRRPNTSFCFLDIRSPGLGDTAMYLCATSSPTIGGQYFGPGTRLTVT.

This clone came up a few times. Mismatch with germline at one junction end may stem from a read error. The chain links TRBV2 to TRBJ1-1; D possibly corresponds to TRBD1 (6 bases). Germline CDR1 reads SNHLY; CDR2 reads FYNNEI. The CDR3 contains 16 residues. The CDR3 spells CASSEGGTLMNTEAFF. The CDR3 DNA reads TGTGCCAGCAGTGAGGGAGGGACACTCATGAACACTGAGGCTTTCTTT. The variable domain in full, with the rest retrieved from reference TRBV2 and TRBJ1-1, is EPEVTQTPSHQVTQMGQEVILRCVPISNHLYFYWYRQILGQKVEFLVSFYNNEISEKSEIFDDQFSVERPDGSNFTLKIRSTKLEDSAMYFCASSEGGTLMNTEAFFGQGTRLTVV.

With regard to this clone: The junction departs from the called germline gene at one end, perhaps through a read error. The rearrangement joins TRBV12-3 or TRBV12-4 to TRBJ2-7, with D perhaps matching TRBD2 (6 bases). CDR3 size: 12 residues. The chain's CDR3 is CASSSRDSPHDF. CDR3 sequence (DNA): TGTGCCAGCAGTTCGAGGGACTCCCCTCACGACTTC.

V usage is TRBV2 and J usage is TRBJ1-4; a possible D gene is TRBD1 (5 bases). Germline V gene data show CDR1 as SNHLY and CDR2 as FYNNEI. The CDR3 extends over 12 amino acids. The V gene lost 8 bases and the J gene lost 6 bases, with 10 bases spanning the gap. The CDR3 DNA reads TGTGCCAGCTGCAGGGAGGATGAAAAACTGTTTTTT. Protein product: CASCREDEKLFF.

This chain links TRBV19 with TRBJ2-3; a possible D gene is TRBD2 (6 bases). With 10 bases removed from V and 2 bases from J, the gap between germline ends came to 19 bases. This CDR3 spans 15 amino acids. Germline V lookup: CDR1 LNHDA, CDR2 SQIVND (reference sequence). The CDR3 sequence is CATAGRGSFTDTQYF. CDR3 nucleotide sequence: TGTGCCACCGCGGGACGGGGCAGCTTCACAGATACGCAGTATTTT.

This chain connects TRBV7-2 to TRBJ2-1; 12 bases line up with TRBD2. Germline CDR1 is SGHTA and CDR2 is FQGNSA. Unmatched junction bases numbered 14, after V lost 1 base and J lost 10 bases. This CDR3 comprises 18 residues. The CDR3 region is CASSLVVGGLAGSLEQFF. CDR3 bases: TGTGCCAGCAGCTTAGTAGTAGGAGGACTAGCGGGATCCCTCGAGCAGTTCTTC.

The J gene is TRBJ1-6, the V gene TRBV6-5; D not resolved. The V and J ends lost 4 bases and 9 bases respectively, with 13 bases between them. From germline, CDR1 is MNHEY and CDR2 SVGAGI. The CDR3 loop spans 14 amino acids. The CDR3 sequence is CASSSVMGGSPLHF. Here the CDR3 DNA reads TGTGCCAGCAGTTCCGTCATGGGAGGTTCACCCCTCCACTTT.

This chain's CDR3 is CASSFSSSGGTEQYF. The DNA for the CDR3 is TGTGCCAGCAGCTTTTCTTCTAGCGGGGGTACCGAGCAGTACTTC. V gene TRBV5-4 combines with J gene TRBJ2-7; 10 bases are shared with TRBD2. The CDR3 consists of 15 residues. The germline V gene has CDR1 SGHNT and CDR2 YYREEE (reference sequence). Trimming cost V 2 bases and J 6 bases; bases outside gene matches: 8.

Here the CDR3 DNA reads TGTGCCACCAGCAGAGATCAGGGACAGCCCCAGCATTTT. It codes for CATSRDQGQPQHF. The chain combines TRBV15 with TRBJ1-5; tentative D call: TRBD1 (5 bases). Germline V gene lookup returns CDR1 LNHNV and CDR2 YYDKDF (reference sequence). This CDR3 spans 13 amino acids. V was shortened by 0 bases and J by 7 bases, with 7 bases between the two germline ends.

This clone was detected only once. This chain links TRBV28 with TRBJ1-5; D gene unclear. This CDR3 has 12 amino acids. From germline, CDR1 is MDHEN and CDR2 SYDVKM. The V end was cut by 1 base, the J end by 7 bases, with 5 bases between. The CDR3 nucleotides read TGTGCCAGCAGTTTATTCAGACAGCCCCAGCATTTT. Protein: CASSLFRQPQHF. Full variable domain (outside the CDR3, taken from reference TRBV28 and TRBJ1-5): DVKVTQSSRYLVKRTGEKVFLECVQDMDHENMFWYRQDPGLGLRLIYFSYDVKMKEKGDIPEGYSVSREKKERFSLILESASTNQTSMYLCASSLFRQPQHFGDGTRLSIL.

Of note for this clone: Distinct nucleotide sequences in the sample also encode this CDR3. J is TRBJ1-1 and V is TRBV9, with no clear D. The germline V gene encodes CDR1 SGDLS and CDR2 YYNGEE. The CDR3 is made up of 13 amino acids. Trimming shortened V by 0 bases and J by 4 bases, and 7 bases separated the two germline ends. The DNA of the CDR3 is TGTGCCAGCAGCGTAGGCTCGGGCACTGAAGCTTTCTTT. Translated, it gives CASSVGSGTEAFF.